This is a list of T cell receptor beta chains from one sample in a study of blood T cell repertoires in COVID-19. TCRdb keeps only in-frame clones here, not all; method: immunoSEQ multiplex PCR. The table records 200,000 to 300,000 clones, about 83% of them present only once. Sequencing was performed on peripheral blood. Receptors originate from a middle-aged man with acute or convalescent COVID-19. The CDR3 runs from the conserved cysteine through the conserved F or W. A D gene is named only where the DNA matches it firmly. Not every row has a clone size; where given, it reads once, few, many or a size class.

V	size	D	J	DNA	CDR3
TRBV10-3	NA	TRBD1	TRBJ1-5	TGTGCCATCAGTGAGGGGACAGCCAGCAATCAGCCCCAGCATTTT	CAISEGTASNQPQHF
TRBV7-6	NA	NA	TRBJ2-7	TGTGCCAGCAGGCAAATTGCGGGTTCGAACGAGCAGTACTTC	CASRQIAGSNEQYF
TRBV6-1	NA	NA	TRBJ1-1	TGTGCCAGCAGTGGGGAGATGAACACTGAAGCTTTCTTT	CASSGEMNTEAFF
TRBV29-1	NA	NA	TRBJ2-3	TGCAGCGTGCAATTCGTACGGACCGGAGGAGATACGCAGTATTTT	CSVQFVRTGGDTQYF
TRBV6-5	NA	NA	TRBJ1-1	TGTGCCAGCAGAACCGGGACACACGATTCTGAAGCTTTCTTT	CASRTGTHDSEAFF
TRBV4-1	NA	NA	TRBJ2-1	TGCGCCAGCAGCCATCGGTTTGGCGGAAGCTCCTACAATGAGCAGTTCTTC	CASSHRFGGSSYNEQFF
TRBV7-8	NA	NA	TRBJ1-2	TGTGCCAGCAGCCCAAGCCTCGGGGGGAGTCACTATGGCTACACCTTC	CASSPSLGGSHYGYTF
TRBV6-1	once	TRBD2	TRBJ2-1	TGTGCCAGCAGTGAAAGGTGGGGGACTAGCGGGATCGATGAGCAGTTCTTC	CASSERWGTSGIDEQFF
TRBV30	NA	NA	TRBJ1-2	TGTGCCTGGAGTGTGCTGAGGGTTGCTAACTATGGCTACACCTTC	CAWSVLRVANYGYTF
TRBV9	NA	TRBD2	TRBJ2-3	TGTGCCAGCAGCTCGACTAGCGGGAGCGATACGCAGTATTTT	CASSSTSGSDTQYF
TRBV30	once	NA	TRBJ2-7	TGTGCCTGGCAGGGTTCCCTCTCCTACGAGCAGTACTTC	CAWQGSLSYEQYF
TRBV5-1	NA	NA	TRBJ1-1	TGCGCCAGCAGCTTCAGGGGCTTAGGTACTGAAGCTTTCTTT	CASSFRGLGTEAFF
TRBV14	once	NA	TRBJ2-5	TGTGCCAGCAGCCAAGTCGGGTACCAAGAGACCCAGTACTTC	CASSQVGYQETQYF
TRBV27	NA	TRBD1	TRBJ2-7	TGTGCCAGCAGTTTGGCGGACAGGCCCTCCGAGCAGTACTTC	CASSLADRPSEQYF
TRBV19	NA	NA	TRBJ2-1	TGTGCCAGTAGTATCCACAGGTTAGCTGAGCAGTTCTTC	CASSIHRLAEQFF
TRBV5-1	NA	NA	TRBJ1-4	TGCGCCAGCAGCTCACAGACAACTAATGAAAAACTGTTTTTT	CASSSQTTNEKLFF
TRBV9	NA	NA	TRBJ1-1	TGTGCCAGCAGCGAGACAAGTGGCGCTGAAGCTTTCTTT	CASSETSGAEAFF
TRBV7-2	NA	NA	TRBJ2-3	TGTGCCAGCAGCTTAAGGGGATTAAGCACAGATACGCAGTATTTT	CASSLRGLSTDTQYF
TRBV7-3	NA	TRBD1	TRBJ1-2	TGTGCCAGCAGCTTAACTAACATTGGGACAGGGGCGCACTGGGGCTACACCTTC	CASSLTNIGTGAHWGYTF
TRBV12-3/TRBV12-4	NA	TRBD2	TRBJ2-1	TGTGCCAGCGGGAGGGATGAGCAGTTCTTC	CASGRDEQFF
TRBV5-6	NA	NA	TRBJ2-7	TGTGCCAGCAGCTTGGTCGGGACATTCTCCTACGAGCAGTACTTC	CASSLVGTFSYEQYF
TRBV13	NA	TRBD2	TRBJ2-1	TGTGCCAGCTCCCCAGGCGGGAGGGCCTACAATGAGCAGTTCTTC	CASSPGGRAYNEQFF
TRBV6-5	NA	TRBD2	TRBJ2-1	TGTGCCACCTCAAGGTGGGAGGGTTCAGACAATGAGCAGTTCTTC	CATSRWEGSDNEQFF
TRBV7-8	few	TRBD1	TRBJ1-2	TGTGCCAGCAGAGCCCAGGGGGCGCAAGGCTACACCTTC	CASRAQGAQGYTF
TRBV2	NA	TRBD2	TRBJ2-3	TGTGCCAGCAGTTTTCTAGCGGGGAGCACAGATACGCAGTATTTT	CASSFLAGSTDTQYF
TRBV2	NA	NA	TRBJ1-3	TGTGCCAGCAGAAACAGGGAGTCCTCTGGAAACACCATATATTTT	CASRNRESSGNTIYF
TRBV5-1	once	NA	TRBJ1-1	TGCGCCAGCACGGGAGGAGGGGCCGTGGGCCAGAACACTGAAGCTTTCTTT	CASTGGGAVGQNTEAFF
TRBV7-8	NA	TRBD1	TRBJ2-7	TGTGCCAGCAGTCTCGCAGGGGGCTCCTACGAGCAGTACTTC	CASSLAGGSYEQYF
TRBV5-5	NA	TRBD1	TRBJ1-5	TGTGCCAGCAGCTTAGGCCAGGGGGATCAGCCCCAGCATTTT	CASSLGQGDQPQHF
TRBV2	NA	NA	TRBJ1-2	TGTGCCAGCAGGGGTCGGACAGTCTTCTATGGCTACACCTTC	CASRGRTVFYGYTF
TRBV27	NA	TRBD2	TRBJ2-5	TGTGCCAGCAGGTTAGCGGGCAGTTCCCAAGAGACCCAGTACTTC	CASRLAGSSQETQYF
TRBV5-8	NA	TRBD1	TRBJ2-1	TGTGCCAGCAGCCCAAGACAGGGGGCCTCCTACAATGAGCAGTTCTTC	CASSPRQGASYNEQFF
TRBV5-5	NA	NA	TRBJ2-5	TGTGCCAGCAGCTCATCGGAACAGGGCTGGAAGACCCAGTACTTC	CASSSSEQGWKTQYF
TRBV4-1	NA	NA	TRBJ2-3	TGCGCCAGCAGCCTAACTTGGGGAGCCCACACAGATACGCAGTATTTT	CASSLTWGAHTDTQYF
TRBV7-9	few	NA	TRBJ2-2	TGTGCCAGCAGCAGAACCCGGACAGCTTGGGAAGCCGGGGAGCTGTTTTTT	CASSRTRTAWEAGELFF
TRBV2	few	TRBD1	TRBJ1-4	TGTGCCACGAAGCCGGGACAGGGTAATGAAAAACTGTTTTTT	CATKPGQGNEKLFF
TRBV6-5	few	TRBD2	TRBJ2-1	TGTGCCAGCAGTTCGGGAGGGGTGAGGATGCAGTTCTTC	CASSSGGVRMQFF
TRBV4-1	NA	NA	TRBJ2-2	TGCGCCAGCAGCCAACAGGGAAACGAGGTCACCGGGGAGCTGTTTTTT	CASSQQGNEVTGELFF
TRBV28	NA	TRBD2	TRBJ2-1	TGTGCCAGCAGTTCCGGACTAGCGGTAAACAATGAGCAGTTCTTC	CASSSGLAVNNEQFF
TRBV4-1	NA	NA	TRBJ2-1	TGCGCCAGCAGCCAAGGAGGGGGTACTGAGCAGTTCTTC	CASSQGGGTEQFF
TRBV23-1	NA	TRBD2	TRBJ2-3	TGCGCCAGCAGTCGGGGACAGACTAGCGGGAGGGCCTTCGCAGATACGCAGTATTTT	CASSRGQTSGRAFADTQYF
TRBV7-2	NA	TRBD2	TRBJ2-3	TGTGCCAGCAGCCTACTAGCGGGAACAGATACGCAGTATTTT	CASSLLAGTDTQYF
TRBV2	NA	NA	TRBJ2-7	TGTGCCAGCAATGGGGCAGATAGGTACTTC	CASNGADRYF
TRBV6-4	NA	NA	TRBJ1-1	TGTGCCAGCAGTGAGCAGGCAGGGACTGAAGCTTTCTTT	CASSEQAGTEAFF
TRBV28	NA	NA	TRBJ1-2	TGTGCCAGCAGTCCCTTCGGGGATGGCTACACCTTC	CASSPFGDGYTF
TRBV18	NA	NA	TRBJ2-1	TGTGCCAGCTCATTAGGGGTACCCCCGCCGGATGAGCAGTTCTTC	CASSLGVPPPDEQFF
TRBV18	NA	NA	TRBJ1-2	TGTGCCAGCTCACCAGACAGCACTAACTATGGCTACACCTTC	CASSPDSTNYGYTF
TRBV9	NA	NA	TRBJ1-2	TGTGCCAGCAGCGCCAGTAATAACTATGGCTACACCTTC	CASSASNNYGYTF
TRBV4-2	NA	TRBD1	TRBJ1-1	TGTGCCAGCCGGGACAGGGGTGGGACTGAAGCTTTCTTT	CASRDRGGTEAFF
TRBV7-9	NA	NA	TRBJ1-3	TGTGCCAGCAGCTTAGGAAACAGGGTTGGATCTGGAAACACCATATATTTT	CASSLGNRVGSGNTIYF
TRBV28	NA	TRBD1	TRBJ2-2	TGTGCCAGCATCCCCCAGGGGGTTTCCGGGGAGCTGTTTTTT	CASIPQGVSGELFF
TRBV5-6	once	TRBD2	TRBJ2-7	TGTGCCAGCAGCTTGGGTAGCGGGAGACTCTACGAGCAGTACTTC	CASSLGSGRLYEQYF
TRBV5-8	NA	NA	TRBJ1-1	TGTGCCAGCAGCTTGTCAGGGCTGAGGCCTGAAGCTTTCTTT	CASSLSGLRPEAFF